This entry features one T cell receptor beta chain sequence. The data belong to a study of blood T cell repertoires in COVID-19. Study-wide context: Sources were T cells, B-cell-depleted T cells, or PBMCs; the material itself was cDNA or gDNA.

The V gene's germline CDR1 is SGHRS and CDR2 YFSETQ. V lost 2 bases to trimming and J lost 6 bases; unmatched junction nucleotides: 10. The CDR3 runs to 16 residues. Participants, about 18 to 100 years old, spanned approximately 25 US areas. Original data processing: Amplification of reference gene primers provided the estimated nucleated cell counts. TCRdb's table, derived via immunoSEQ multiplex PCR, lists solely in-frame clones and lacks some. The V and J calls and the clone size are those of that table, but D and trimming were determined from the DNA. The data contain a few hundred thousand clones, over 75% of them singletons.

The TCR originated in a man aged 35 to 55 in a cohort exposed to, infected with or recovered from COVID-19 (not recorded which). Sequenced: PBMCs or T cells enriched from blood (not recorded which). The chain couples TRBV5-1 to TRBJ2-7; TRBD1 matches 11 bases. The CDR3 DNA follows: TGCGCCAGCAGCTTCCTATTCGGGACAGGGGGGGCCGAGCAGTACTTC. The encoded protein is CASSFLFGTGGAEQYF.